Detailed here is one TCR beta chain. Its antigen is unidentified. From germline, CDR1 is SQVTM and CDR2 ANQGSEA. CDR3 size: 14 residues. The data derive from a study of CXCR3-negative and CXCR3-positive naive CD8 T cells. The wider study: The TRB read total, approximately 130 million, broke down to about 1.5 +/- 0.3 million reads per library.

Study outcomes and limitations: Similar TRBV-TRBJ usage characterized naive CXCR3-negative and CXCR3-positive cells; memory cells differed. Both naive subsets had comparably high diversity; memory CD8+ cells much lower.

With UMI labels, 5' RACE was used to prepare the TRB cDNA libraries. Following a re-call of the 5' RACE reads, TCRdb has one entry per CDR3 protein and lacks DNA. This sample's clone table lists around 92,000 distinct CDR3 sequences. The source material was naive CXCR3- CD8+ T cells from blood. This sample's subset: CD45RO-CCR7+CD27+CD95- naive CD8+ T cells lacking CXCR3 (TNR3-). The chain recombines TRBV29-1 with TRBJ2-5; TCRdb gives TRBD2 as the D gene, but with no DNA this cannot be confirmed. This sequence was found in a human donor in good health. Some clones in this sample may be carry-over from other donors' samples. The chain's CDR3 is CSVVLAGGAETQYF.